The rows below give T cell receptor beta chains drawn from one sample of a study of CD8 T cells in Susac syndrome. MiXCR was run by TCRdb on the immunoSEQ multiplex PCR reads, yielding one entry per CDR3 protein. The sample holds roughly 130,000 distinct CDR3 sequences, 85% to 95% seen once. The sample comprised CD8+ T cells from PBMCs. These receptors all stem from a human donor with Susac syndrome. CDR3s include the opening cysteine and the closing phenylalanine or tryptophan. Each record gives: clone size, V gene, J gene, D gene, CDR3 DNA, CDR3 protein. A D gene is named only where the DNA matches it firmly. Clone sizes are given selectively: once, few, many, or a class where the clone is expanded.

>once|TRBV20-1|TRBJ1-5|TRBD1
TGCAGTTCGACAGGGGGCAATCAGCCCCAGCATTTT
CSSTGGNQPQHF
>NA|TRBV7-9|TRBJ2-5|NA
TGTGCCAGCAGCCCTACAGGGCCAGAGACCCAGTACTTC
CASSPTGPETQYF
>NA|TRBV20-1|TRBJ1-1|NA
TGCAGTGCTTCAAATACCAGGCGGGTGGCTGAAGCTTTCTTT
CSASNTRRVAEAFF
>NA|TRBV29-1|TRBJ2-6|TRBD2
TGCAGCGCTGTAGCGGGGGGGAACTCTGGGGCCAACGTCCTGACTTTC
CSAVAGGNSGANVLTF
>NA|TRBV7-9|TRBJ2-7|TRBD1
TGTGCCAGCAGCTTAGCCGGGACAGATTACGAGCAGTACTTC
CASSLAGTDYEQYF
>NA|TRBV20-1|TRBJ2-7|NA
TGCAGTGCTAGTTATGTTGGGGGGCTGAACGAGCAGTACTTC
CSASYVGGLNEQYF
>NA|TRBV12-3/TRBV12-4|TRBJ1-2|NA
TGTGCCAGCAGCCTCAGTAACTATGGCTACACCTTC
CASSLSNYGYTF
>NA|TRBV10-3|TRBJ1-2|NA
TGTGCCATCAGTCGAGACAGCATTGACACCTATGGCTACACCTTC
CAISRDSIDTYGYTF
>NA|TRBV9|TRBJ2-1|TRBD2
TGTGCCAGCAGCGCCGGGGGGGCGGACAATGAGCAGTTCTTC
CASSAGGADNEQFF
>once|TRBV27|TRBJ2-1|TRBD1
TGTGCCAGCAACCCACCGGGACAGAGGGGAAATGAGCAGTTCTTC
CASNPPGQRGNEQFF
>once|TRBV12-3/TRBV12-4|TRBJ1-1|NA
TGTGCCAGCAGGAGGGGTGCCACTGAAGCTTTCTTT
CASRRGATEAFF
>NA|TRBV9|TRBJ1-6|NA
TGTGCCAGCAGTGATGGGCCGTCGGCCCTCCACTTT
CASSDGPSALHF
>NA|TRBV27|TRBJ1-6|NA
TGTGCCAGCAGTGTGCGGGCAGGGCAAGCACCCCTCCACTTT
CASSVRAGQAPLHF
>NA|TRBV24-1|TRBJ2-1|TRBD1
TGTGCCACCAGTGATCCCGGGACAGGGTTTGAGCAGTTCTTC
CATSDPGTGFEQFF
>NA|TRBV9|TRBJ2-1|NA
TGTGCCAGCAGCGGTAAGGGGCAGGAGCAGTTCTTC
CASSGKGQEQFF
>once|TRBV3-1|TRBJ2-7|TRBD2
TGTGCCAGCAGCCGAGGCGGGGGGCCCTACGAGCAGTACTTC
CASSRGGGPYEQYF
>NA|TRBV15|TRBJ2-7|NA
TGTGCCACCAGCAGCCCCACGGGGTCCCCCTACGAGCAGTACTTC
CATSSPTGSPYEQYF
>NA|TRBV6-5|TRBJ2-7|NA
TGTGCCAGCAGTGCCGGCGAGTCCATCTACGAGCAGTACTTC
CASSAGESIYEQYF
>few|TRBV9|TRBJ2-3|NA
TGTGCCAGCAGCGTTGGGGGGAGCACAGATACGCAGTATTTT
CASSVGGSTDTQYF
>NA|TRBV19|TRBJ2-2|TRBD2
TGTGCCAGTAGACATTCGGCGGGAGGGGGCACCGGGGAGCTGTTTTTT
CASRHSAGGGTGELFF
>NA|TRBV9|TRBJ1-2|TRBD1
TGTGCCAGCAGCGTAGGTGGACAGGGGAAGGGCTACACCTTC
CASSVGGQGKGYTF
>NA|TRBV4-2|TRBJ2-3|TRBD2
TGTGCCAGCAGCCAAGAGAGTAGCGGGGGCACAGATACGCAGTATTTT
CASSQESSGGTDTQYF
>NA|TRBV3-1|TRBJ2-7|NA
TGTGCCAGCAGCGCCGGTGACAGACCCTACGAGCAGTACTTC
CASSAGDRPYEQYF
>NA|TRBV12-3/TRBV12-4|TRBJ1-3|NA
TGTGCCAGCAGTATTGGGGCAATTATCTCTGGAAACACCATATATTTT
CASSIGAIISGNTIYF
>NA|TRBV7-8|TRBJ2-5|NA
TGTGCCAGCAGCTCCCCTCAGGAGACCCAGTACTTC
CASSSPQETQYF
>NA|TRBV25-1|TRBJ2-7|TRBD1
TGTGCCAGCAGTGGACAGGGCACCTACGAGCAGTACTTC
CASSGQGTYEQYF
>NA|TRBV4-1|TRBJ2-1|NA
TGCGCCAGCAGCCAAGGGGAATTGGACAATGAGCAGTTCTTC
CASSQGELDNEQFF
>NA|TRBV21-1|TRBJ1-2|NA
TGTGCCAGCAGGGTCCCGTGGGGCTACACCTTC
CASRVPWGYTF
>NA|TRBV5-1|TRBJ2-5|NA
TGCGCCAGCAGCTCCTGGGACACCCAAGAGACCCAGTACTTC
CASSSWDTQETQYF
>NA|TRBV13|TRBJ2-4|TRBD1
TGTGCCAGCAGCCACCGACAGGGAAGGAACATTCAGTACTTC
CASSHRQGRNIQYF
>NA|TRBV15|TRBJ2-3|NA
TGTGCCACTGCCCCCGGGCCCACAGATACGCAGTATTTT
CATAPGPTDTQYF
>NA|TRBV29-1|TRBJ2-1|TRBD2
TGCAGCGTTGAAGATAGCGGGGGGGAAGTCGAGCAGTTCTTC
CSVEDSGGEVEQFF
>NA|TRBV6-1|TRBJ1-6|TRBD1
TGTGCCAGCAGAGATGACAGGGAGCCCTATAATTCACCCCTCCACTTT
CASRDDREPYNSPLHF
>NA|TRBV3-1|TRBJ2-6|NA
TGTGCCAGCAGCCCTCCTAGCGGGGCCAACGTCCTGACTTTC
CASSPPSGANVLTF
>NA|TRBV7-9|TRBJ1-1|NA
TGTGCCAGCAGTTCCGACAGTGCGGAAGCTTTCTTT
CASSSDSAEAFF
>NA|TRBV15|TRBJ2-5|TRBD1
TGTGCCACCGGACAATCGCAGGGGGTTAAAGAGACCCAGTACTTC
CATGQSQGVKETQYF
>NA|TRBV5-1|TRBJ2-7|NA
TGCGCCAGCAGCTTGGCCGGGACTGACATCGGGCAGTACTTC
CASSLAGTDIGQYF
>NA|TRBV7-9|TRBJ1-4|NA
TGTGCCAGCAGCCCTACAGGGTCAGCTGAAAAACTGTTTTTT
CASSPTGSAEKLFF